The clone carrying this TCR beta chain came up many times. The data derive from a study of identical twins. Unique molecular identifiers were present on the cDNA, and a universal primer site came from template switching. One entry per CDR3 protein, called by TCRdb with MiXCR from the 5' RACE reads. The sample contains approximately 250,000 distinct CDR3 sequences, 5.5% to 7.5% of which appear only once. V gave up 4 bases and J gave up 6 bases, with 19 bases separating them. There are 15 residues in the CDR3. The germline CDR1 and CDR2 sequences are SGHDT and YYEEEE. The donors were all healthy and Caucasian. The same sample was also studied in work on T cells expressing NK-cell markers.

V gene TRBV5-6 combines with J gene TRBJ1-1, with unresolved D. The sample comprised CD8+ T cells sorted from blood. This receptor was identified in a woman aged 18-29 years in good health. The CDR3 loop reads CASSRWCFWFAEAFF. The DNA of the CDR3 is TGTGCCAGCAGCCGGTGGTGCTTTTGGTTCGCTGAAGCTTTCTTT.